These 7 T cell receptor beta chains came from one sample sequenced in a study of blood T cell repertoires in COVID-19. Generated by immunoSEQ multiplex PCR, the TCRdb table keeps only in-frame clones and is missing some. The table shows about 190,000 clones, with about four fifths occurring only once. The sample consisted of peripheral blood. These receptors were obtained from an older woman with active or convalescent COVID-19.

CDR3 nucleotide sequence: TGTGCCAGCAGCCGACGACTAGCGGGAGAGGACGAGCAGTACTTC. Protein product: CASSRRLAGEDEQYF. The chain links TRBV11-2 to TRBJ2-7; 12 positions match TRBD2. CDR1 and CDR2 from the germline V gene are SGHAT and FQNNGV. This CDR3 contains 15 residues. V was pared by 5 bases and J by 5 bases, with 7 bases of the junction left unmatched.

This chain joins TRBV6-5 and TRBJ1-3, with 9 bases identical to TRBD1. The CDR3 sequence is 13 residues long. Trimming at V came to 8 bases and at J to 7 bases, leaving 6 bases not matched to a gene. CDR1 and CDR2 (germline): MNHEY, SVGAGI. CDR3 coding DNA: TGTGCCAGCTTACCGGGACAGGGTAACACCATATATTTT. This encodes CASLPGQGNTIYF.

V usage is TRBV21-1 and J usage is TRBJ2-6; TRBD2 reflects the table's D call only, with no check against the DNA. TRBV21-1 is a known pseudogene. The CDR3 covers 16 residues. CDR3 coding DNA: TGTGCCAGCAGTACAAGGGAGCTCTCTGGGGCCAACGTCCTGACTTTC. Its protein is CASSTRELSGANVLTF.

J is TRBJ1-6 and V is TRBV19, with TRBD1 matching 7 bases. The CDR3 covers 17 residues. V lost 4 bases and J lost 0; bases outside the gene matches: 6. CDR1 and CDR2 (germline): LNHDA, SQIVND (reference sequence). The CDR3 sequence: CASSKGQSSSYNSPLHF. CDR3 DNA: TGTGCCAGTAGTAAGGGACAGTCCAGCTCCTATAATTCACCCCTCCACTTT.

The genes are TRBV27 and TRBJ2-1; 7 bases line up with TRBD1. Germline lookup yields CDR1 MNHEY and CDR2 SMNVEV (reference sequence). V shed 5 bases, J shed 7 bases, and the junction held 5 bases outside the gene matches. CDR3 length: 13 amino acids. In DNA form, the CDR3 reads TGTGCCAGCAGTCGTGACAGGGTAAATGAGCAGTTCTTC. Encoded protein: CASSRDRVNEQFF.

The CDR3 here is CASSLGGGAASTDTQYF. The CDR3 nucleotides read TGTGCCAGCAGCTTAGGTGGGGGCGCCGCAAGCACAGATACGCAGTATTTT. V usage is TRBV13 and J usage is TRBJ2-3, with D tentatively TRBD1 (6 bases). The CDR3 length is 17 residues. V lost 0 bases, J lost 0 bases, and 13 bases lay in between. The germline CDR1 and CDR2 sequences are PRHDT and FYEKMQ (reference sequence). Full variable domain (missing parts from reference TRBV13 and TRBJ2-3): AAGVIQSPRHLIKEKRETATLKCYPIPRHDTVYWYQQGPGQDPQFLISFYEKMQSDKGSIPDRFSAQQFSDYHSELNMSSLELGDSALYFCASSLGGGAASTDTQYFGPGTRLTVL.

DNA for the CDR3: TGTGCCAGCAGCGCGTTGAATGAGCAGTTCTTC. It translates to CASSALNEQFF. V usage is TRBV7-2 and J usage is TRBJ2-1; D uncertain. The V and J ends lost 5 bases and 7 bases respectively, with 6 bases between them. From germline, CDR1 is SGHTA and CDR2 FQGNSA. The CDR3 consists of 11 residues.